This T cell receptor (beta chain) originates from a study of T cells in Graves' hyperthyroidism and ophthalmopathy. Study results and caveats: Blood shared most expanded thyroid clonotypes above 0.001.

This clonotype appeared many times. Its antigen is undetermined. Uncontrolled infections, other autoimmune diseases, pregnancy or lactation led to exclusion of patients. A sample of blood taken at first hyperthyroidism diagnosis preceded any ophthalmopathy symptoms. Each 10 ml fresh peripheral blood draw supplied the PBMCs. J gave up 4 bases and V 2 bases, and 7 bases lay outside the gene matches. This CDR3 contains 15 residues. Germline V gene sequence: CDR1 GTSNPN, CDR2 SVGIG (reference sequence). Amplified TCR beta CDR3 regions derived from RNA transcripts. The HTBI primer set was used in a first-round RT-PCR of the TCR CDR3. TCRdb fed the multiplex PCR reads into MiXCR, producing one record per CDR3 protein. The sample carries roughly 150,000 distinct CDR3 sequences, over 7.5% recorded once.

The receptor comes from a young woman with Graves' hyperthyroidism that later progressed to Graves' ophthalmopathy. The specimen was blood. The chain has TRBV30 and TRBJ1-2; 10 bases fit TRBD1. The CDR3 reads CAWSMGTGDRYGYTF. CDR3 sequence (DNA): TGTGCCTGGAGTATGGGGACAGGGGATCGCTATGGCTACACCTTC. Filled out from reference TRBV30 and TRBJ1-2, the complete variable domain reads SQTIHQWPATLVQPVGSPLSLECTVEGTSNPNLYWYRQAAGRGLQLLFYSVGIGQISSEVPQNLSASRPQDRQFILSSKKLLLSDSGFYLCAWSMGTGDRYGYTFGSGTRLTVV.